The TCR beta chain under discussion was sequenced for a study of blood T cell repertoires in COVID-19. Original processing methods: How many nucleated cells were present was estimated from reference gene primer amplification. Profiling relied on immunoSEQ multiplex PCR, and the TCRdb table lists in-frame clones only, not all of them. That table is the source of V, J and clone size, and D and trimming were worked out from the DNA. The sample holds around 270,000 clones, roughly 84% seen once. The germline CDR1 and CDR2 sequences are SGDLS and YYNGEE. This CDR3 is 14 amino acids long. Trimming removed 0 bases at V and 8 bases at J, with 14 bases between.

The receptor was derived from a woman aged 40 to 55 who had recovered from COVID-19. Material for sequencing was peripheral blood. This chain connects TRBV9 to TRBJ1-1; D is possibly TRBD1 (5 bases). CDR3 DNA sequence: TGTGCCAGCAGCGTAGTAGGTAGGGGCGGAGAAGCTTTCTTT. It yields the protein CASSVVGRGGEAFF.